This TCR beta chain appears in the sequencing data of a study of T cell repertoires in cytomegalovirus infection. On the study more broadly: Matching HLA type and CMV infection were both indicated by public TCR beta signatures.

Using its own MiXCR run on the reads, TCRdb lists one record per CDR3 protein. The sample has 480,000 or so distinct CDR3 sequences, around 10% seen once. There are 15 residues in the CDR3. Germline values: CDR1 MNHEY, CDR2 SVGEGT. J gave up 2 bases and V 5 bases, and 4 bases lay outside the gene matches. At least ten counts were recorded for this clonotype. The chain has TRBV6-2 or TRBV6-3 and TRBJ2-1; TRBD2 aligns across 9 bases. Sequenced input: PBMCs. This receptor was identified in a human donor in good health (CMV status not recorded). Some clones in this sample may be carry-over from other donors' samples. DNA of the CDR3: TGTGCCAGCAGTCCTAGCGGGGTCGCCTACAATGAGCAGTTCTTC. Its translation is CASSPSGVAYNEQFF.